The 15 T cell receptor beta chains below were found in one sample sequenced in a study of shared clonotypes between healthy human individuals. Data came from immunoSEQ multiplex PCR; TCRdb stores just in-frame clones and leaves some out. In the table there are roughly 1,000,000 clones, about four fifths of which are singletons. Sequenced input: memory CD4+ T cells from PBMCs. Described subset: CD45RA-negative fraction. These TCRs come from a man aged 18 to 29 in good health. Some clones in this sample may be carry-over from other donors' samples.

The chain recombines TRBV2 with TRBJ2-4; 7 positions agree with TRBD2. Germline-derived CDR1 and CDR2 are SNHLY and FYNNEI. The CDR3 extends over 13 amino acids. V shed 6 bases, J shed 9 bases, and the junction held 8 bases outside the gene matches. CDR3 in amino acids: CASSPRGVGIQYF. DNA for the CDR3: TGTGCCAGCAGCCCCCGGGGGGTTGGCATTCAGTACTTC.

This rearrangement joins TRBV6-6 to TRBJ1-1; D is ambiguous. V was pared by 7 bases and J by 0 bases, with 9 bases between. CDR1 is MNHNY and CDR2 is SVGAGI in the germline V gene (reference sequence). This CDR3 has 13 residues. CDR3 nucleotides: TGTGCCAGCAAAAATCCGGTGAACACTGAAGCTTTCTTT. Its protein product is CASKNPVNTEAFF.

The chain's CDR3 is CASSLAPSSVTDTQYF. CDR3 nucleotide sequence: TGCGCCAGCAGCCTAGCGCCGTCTAGCGTAACGGATACGCAGTATTTT. The chain carries TRBV4-1 and TRBJ2-3; perhaps TRBD2 as D (6 bases). From germline, CDR1 is MGHRA and CDR2 YSYEKL. Trimming removed 4 bases from V and 6 bases from J, with 20 bases in between. This CDR3 region has 16 residues.

V is TRBV6-1 and J is TRBJ2-1; unclear D gene. The V gene lost 7 bases and the J gene lost 0 bases, with 7 bases spanning the gap. This CDR3 contains 13 residues. CDR1 and CDR2 (germline): MNHNS, SASEGT. CDR3 in amino acids: CASTLSSYNEQFF. The CDR3 nucleotides read TGTGCCAGCACTCTAAGCTCCTACAATGAGCAGTTCTTC.

This clone was observed once. This chain connects TRBV7-8 to TRBJ1-1; possibly TRBD1 for D (6 bases). The CDR3 extends over 14 amino acids. Germline assignment: CDR1 SGHVS and CDR2 FQNEAQ. The V gene lost 1 base and the J gene lost 4 bases, with 10 bases spanning the gap. The CDR3 DNA reads TGTGCCAGCAGCTTAGTGCAGGGGCTCACTGAAGCTTTCTTT. It codes for CASSLVQGLTEAFF.

The chain carries TRBV7-6 and TRBJ2-3; 10 bases align to TRBD1. J was trimmed by 0 bases and V by 7 bases; bases with no gene match: 7. The CDR3 is made up of 16 amino acids. Germline lookup yields CDR1 SGHVS and CDR2 FNYEAQ. The DNA for the CDR3 is TGTGCCAGCACCCCGGGGGGACAGGGGAGCACAGATACGCAGTATTTT. It codes for CASTPGGQGSTDTQYF.

The rearrangement joins TRBV6-1 to TRBJ2-1; either TRBD1 or TRBD2 may fit D (5 bases each). V gave up 4 bases and J gave up 2 bases, with 18 bases separating them. CDR3 length: 17 residues. Per germline, CDR1 MNHNS and CDR2 SASEGT. The CDR3: CASSGGTAIQPYNEQFF. CDR3 DNA sequence: TGTGCCAGCAGTGGAGGGACCGCCATCCAACCCTACAATGAGCAGTTCTTC.

This clone was counted a few times. The chain carries TRBV29-1 and TRBJ1-1; maybe TRBD1 (6 bases). The CDR3 extends over 15 amino acids. V was trimmed by 4 bases and J by 0 bases, leaving 15 bases between them. CDR1 and CDR2 from the germline V gene are SQVTM and ANQGSEA. The CDR3 here is CSVGRTASLNTEAFF. CDR3 in DNA: TGCAGCGTTGGCCGGACAGCCTCTTTGAACACTGAAGCTTTCTTT.

Written as DNA, the CDR3 is TGCGCCAGCAGCCCCCGGGCCACATCCCACCCTAGCGAGCAGTACTTC. Residues: CASSPRATSHPSEQYF. The chain recombines TRBV5-1 with TRBJ2-7; D not certain. The V gene's germline CDR1 is SGHRS and CDR2 YFSETQ. This CDR3 is built from 16 residues. The V gene lost 4 bases and the J gene lost 6 bases, with 23 bases spanning the gap.

The chain couples TRBV7-2 to TRBJ2-2; tentatively, D is TRBD2 (5 bases). The CDR3 runs 14 residues. V gave up 5 bases and J gave up 6 bases, with 13 bases separating them. Per the germline V gene, CDR1 is SGHTA and CDR2 is FQGNSA. The CDR3 DNA reads as TGTGCCAGCAGCCCAGGAGGATTTTCCGGGGAGCTGTTTTTT. Protein product: CASSPGGFSGELFF.

The CDR3, as DNA: TGTGCCAGCAGCTTTCGTCAGGGGGCTGAAGCTTTCTTT. It translates to CASSFRQGAEAFF. J is TRBJ1-1 and V is TRBV7-2; TRBD1 aligns across 7 bases. The CDR3 extends over 13 amino acids. The J segment lost 6 bases and the V segment lost 3 bases, leaving 4 bases of the junction unmatched. Germline CDR1 and CDR2: SGHTA and FQGNSA.

The chain couples TRBV7-8 to TRBJ2-7; possibly TRBD1 for D (6 bases). The V gene's germline CDR1 is SGHVS and CDR2 FQNEAQ. The CDR3 loop spans 13 amino acids. Trimming took 3 bases from V and 3 from J, leaving 9 bases between them. As DNA, the CDR3 is TGTGCCAGCAGCTTCAACAGGGTCTACGAGCAGTACTTC. It yields the protein CASSFNRVYEQYF.

V is TRBV10-1 and J is TRBJ2-3; tentative D call: TRBD2 (5 bases). V lost 3 bases, J lost 4 bases, and 11 bases lay in between. The CDR3 covers 14 residues. Looked up from germline, CDR1 is WNHNN and CDR2 is SYGVQD (reference sequence). CDR3 sequence reads: CASSDHGRADTQYF. CDR3 in DNA: TGCGCCAGCAGTGACCACGGGCGGGCAGATACGCAGTATTTT.

This clone was counted once. The same CDR3 also results from other DNA sequences found in this sample. The genes are TRBV6-1 and TRBJ1-2, with 7 bases matching TRBD1. Germline V gene data show CDR1 as MNHNS and CDR2 as SASEGT. Trimming took 4 bases from V and 4 from J; bases not matched to a gene: 0. CDR3 length equals 12 residues. The CDR3 sequence is CASSGTGYGYTF. The DNA for the CDR3 is TGTGCCAGCAGTGGGACAGGCTATGGCTACACCTTC.

Points on this clone: A far larger clone is a single base away, which makes a read error likely. This chain links TRBV30 with TRBJ1-5; no definite D call. Germline assignment: CDR1 GTSNPN and CDR2 SVGIG (reference sequence). The CDR3 is 13 residues long. The CDR3, as DNA: TGTGCCTGGAGTGTTCTTAGCAATCGGCCCCAGCATTTT. Its translation: CAWSVLSNRPQHF.